Listed below are T cell receptor beta chains from one sample, sequenced in a study of T cell responses to AZD1222 COVID-19 vaccine. Clones were sequenced by immunoSEQ multiplex PCR, and TCRdb holds only the in-frame ones, with some missing. The sample contains roughly 80,000 clones, over 80% of which appear only once. The starting material was peripheral blood, obtained on day 0 of AZD1222 vaccination. These receptors all come from an adult in good health. Each CDR3 is given with its conserved first and last residue. Fields, in order: clone size, V gene, J gene, D gene, CDR3 DNA, CDR3 protein. A D gene is named only where the DNA matches it firmly. Rows give clone size only sometimes, using once, few, many, or a class for an expanded clone.

size: NA; V: TRBV9; J: TRBJ1-1; D: NA; DNA: TGTGCCAGCAGCACAATCCCAGCGGGGGAGCGTCTTAACACTGAAGCTTTCTTT; CDR3: CASSTIPAGERLNTEAFF
size: once; V: TRBV9; J: TRBJ1-3; D: NA; DNA: TGTGCCAGCAGCGTAGTTGGGGTCTCTGGAAACACCATATATTTT; CDR3: CASSVVGVSGNTIYF
size: NA; V: TRBV30; J: TRBJ1-5; D: NA; DNA: TGTGCCTGGAGTCCGATGGGGAATCAGCCCCAGCATTTT; CDR3: CAWSPMGNQPQHF
size: NA; V: TRBV20-1; J: TRBJ2-7; D: TRBD2; DNA: TGCAGTGCTAGTGATACAGCGGGGGGGCAAGAGCAGTACTTC; CDR3: CSASDTAGGQEQYF
size: NA; V: TRBV24-1; J: TRBJ1-2; D: NA; DNA: TGTGCCACCAGTGATCCGAGCGTAAGCTATGGCTACACCTTC; CDR3: CATSDPSVSYGYTF
size: NA; V: TRBV4-1; J: TRBJ2-7; D: NA; DNA: TGCGCCAGCAGCCAAGATTCGTCGTGGAGGGTCTACGAGCAGTACTTC; CDR3: CASSQDSSWRVYEQYF
size: NA; V: TRBV3-1/TRBV3-2; J: TRBJ1-1; D: NA; DNA: TGTGCCAGCAGCCAAGACACTGAAGCTTTCTTT; CDR3: CASSQDTEAFF
size: NA; V: TRBV6-4; J: TRBJ2-3; D: TRBD2; DNA: TGTGCCAGCAGTTCCGGGACTAGCGGGCCAGATACGCAGTATTTT; CDR3: CASSSGTSGPDTQYF
size: NA; V: TRBV19; J: TRBJ2-7; D: TRBD1; DNA: TGTGCCAGTAGTCTCCCCGGACAGGGGGCTTACGAGCAGTACTTC; CDR3: CASSLPGQGAYEQYF
size: NA; V: TRBV7-3; J: TRBJ2-2; D: TRBD2; DNA: TGTGCCAGCAGTCACGGGACTAGCGGGAACACCGGGGAGCTGTTTTTT; CDR3: CASSHGTSGNTGELFF
size: NA; V: TRBV7-8; J: TRBJ1-4; D: NA; DNA: TGTGCCAGCAGCCCCGGGACTGGACTTATTGAAAAACTGTTTTTT; CDR3: CASSPGTGLIEKLFF
size: NA; V: TRBV3-1/TRBV3-2; J: TRBJ2-5; D: NA; DNA: TGTGCCAGCAGCCAAGGGCCAGGGGCGAGGACGGAGACCCAGTACTTC; CDR3: CASSQGPGARTETQYF
size: few; V: TRBV4-1; J: TRBJ1-2; D: NA; DNA: TGCGCCAGCAGCCAGGGCAGTACGAATGGCTATGGCTACACCTTC; CDR3: CASSQGSTNGYGYTF
size: NA; V: TRBV30; J: TRBJ1-5; D: NA; DNA: TGTGCCTGGAGTGTACAGGGCAATCAGCCCCAGCATTTT; CDR3: CAWSVQGNQPQHF
size: NA; V: TRBV7-2; J: TRBJ1-2; D: NA; DNA: TGTGCCAGCAGCTTAAGGTCGTATGGCTACACCTTC; CDR3: CASSLRSYGYTF
size: NA; V: TRBV14; J: TRBJ2-7; D: TRBD2; DNA: TGTGCCAGCAGCCAAGAAGGACTAGCGGGCTACGAGCAGTACTTC; CDR3: CASSQEGLAGYEQYF
size: NA; V: TRBV7-2; J: TRBJ2-1; D: NA; DNA: TGTGCCAGCAGCTCAGCCGTCGTTAATGAGCAGTTCTTC; CDR3: CASSSAVVNEQFF
size: once; V: TRBV4-3; J: TRBJ2-5; D: NA; DNA: TGCGCCAGCCCTGGTAAGAACCAAGAGACCCAGTACTTC; CDR3: CASPGKNQETQYF
size: NA; V: TRBV30; J: TRBJ1-2; D: NA; DNA: TGTGCCTGGAGTGGTCGAGGAAGCCATGGCTACACCTTC; CDR3: CAWSGRGSHGYTF
size: NA; V: TRBV6-1; J: TRBJ2-7; D: NA; DNA: TGTGCCAGCAGTGCAGGGGCCGGCTACGAGCAGTACTTC; CDR3: CASSAGAGYEQYF
size: few; V: TRBV5-5; J: TRBJ1-4; D: TRBD1; DNA: TGTGCCAGCAGCTTGATCGCGACAGGGGAGCGTGAAAAACTGTTTTTT; CDR3: CASSLIATGEREKLFF
size: NA; V: TRBV11-2; J: TRBJ1-5; D: NA; DNA: TGTGCCAGCAGCCGCGGACGGGAAAGCAATCAGCCCCAGCATTTT; CDR3: CASSRGRESNQPQHF
size: NA; V: TRBV19; J: TRBJ1-2; D: NA; DNA: TGTGCCAGTAGTATAGATCTGAAGGGTAGGGGCTACACCTTC; CDR3: CASSIDLKGRGYTF
size: NA; V: TRBV10-3; J: TRBJ1-2; D: NA; DNA: TGTGCCATCAGTGAGCCGGGGCACTATGGCTACACCTTC; CDR3: CAISEPGHYGYTF
size: NA; V: TRBV29-1; J: TRBJ1-2; D: NA; DNA: TGCAGCGTCTACCCCGAGGGGACCTTCAACTCCTATAACTATGGCTACACCTTC; CDR3: CSVYPEGTFNSYNYGYTF
size: NA; V: TRBV27; J: TRBJ2-7; D: NA; DNA: TGTGCCAGCGGGTCAAACTACGAGCAGTACTTC; CDR3: CASGSNYEQYF
size: few; V: TRBV5-1; J: TRBJ1-2; D: TRBD1; DNA: TGCGCCAGCAGCTTTGAGGGGGCGGGAGGCTACACCTTC; CDR3: CASSFEGAGGYTF
size: NA; V: TRBV28; J: TRBJ1-1; D: TRBD1; DNA: TGTGCCAGCAACAGTTTGTACGACAGGGGAGTCACTGAAGCTTTCTTT; CDR3: CASNSLYDRGVTEAFF
size: NA; V: TRBV19; J: TRBJ1-1; D: TRBD1; DNA: TGTGCCAGTAAAACAGGGGTGATCACTGAAGCTTTCTTT; CDR3: CASKTGVITEAFF
size: NA; V: TRBV5-1; J: TRBJ2-5; D: TRBD1; DNA: TGCGCCAGCAGCTTGTGGGGACAGGGGAAAGAGACCCAGTACTTC; CDR3: CASSLWGQGKETQYF
size: once; V: TRBV9; J: TRBJ2-1; D: TRBD2; DNA: TGTGCCAGCAGCGTAGGCATAGCGGGGAGGGATGAGCAGTTCTTC; CDR3: CASSVGIAGRDEQFF
size: NA; V: TRBV5-1; J: TRBJ1-1; D: NA; DNA: TGCGCCAGCAGCTTCGACAGCTCCACTGAAGCTTTCTTT; CDR3: CASSFDSSTEAFF
size: NA; V: TRBV7-2; J: TRBJ2-3; D: NA; DNA: TGTGCCAGCAGCCCCAGATACACCACAGATACGCAGTATTTT; CDR3: CASSPRYTTDTQYF
size: NA; V: TRBV5-4; J: TRBJ2-2; D: NA; DNA: TGTGCCAGCAGCTTGCCCGCGAACACCGGGGAGCTGTTTTTT; CDR3: CASSLPANTGELFF
size: NA; V: TRBV7-6; J: TRBJ2-7; D: NA; DNA: TGTGCCAGCAGCACTGGGACAAACCACGAGCAGTACTTC; CDR3: CASSTGTNHEQYF
size: once; V: TRBV7-3; J: TRBJ1-2; D: TRBD1; DNA: TGTGCCAGCAGCCGCGCAGGGGGCGGGTATGGCTACACCTTC; CDR3: CASSRAGGGYGYTF
size: NA; V: TRBV27; J: TRBJ1-5; D: NA; DNA: TGTGCCAGCAGTTTGAACAGGGCCCAAAATCAGCCCCAGCATTTT; CDR3: CASSLNRAQNQPQHF